This T cell receptor (beta chain) stems from a study of monozygotic twins with inflammatory bowel disease. Study findings and constraints: Lower sharing of clonotypes with other individuals was seen in IBD patients than in healthy twins. This was most marked in patients showing signs of disease activity. No repertoire similarity difference was seen between concordant and discordant twins; power was possibly limited.

Germline CDR1 is MDHEN and CDR2 is SYDVKM. This CDR3 is built from 13 residues. Each UMI harboured a 6-nucleotide sample barcode and was appended via template switching. Two nested PCRs, roughly 17 and 9 cycles, amplified TCRalpha and TCRbeta cDNA. TCRdb re-called the 5' RACE reads and gives one entry per CDR3 protein, without DNA. This sample contains over 120,000 distinct CDR3 sequences. Remarks on this clonotype: As yet, its antigen is unknown.

The chain carries TRBV28 and TRBJ1-2; the D gene TCRdb calls, TRBD1, cannot be checked with no DNA. This clonotype originated in a human donor with ulcerative colitis or Crohn's disease, or a healthy co-twin of an affected twin (not recorded which). The sequenced sample consisted of blood. CDR3 amino acids: CASSVTGGAGYTF.